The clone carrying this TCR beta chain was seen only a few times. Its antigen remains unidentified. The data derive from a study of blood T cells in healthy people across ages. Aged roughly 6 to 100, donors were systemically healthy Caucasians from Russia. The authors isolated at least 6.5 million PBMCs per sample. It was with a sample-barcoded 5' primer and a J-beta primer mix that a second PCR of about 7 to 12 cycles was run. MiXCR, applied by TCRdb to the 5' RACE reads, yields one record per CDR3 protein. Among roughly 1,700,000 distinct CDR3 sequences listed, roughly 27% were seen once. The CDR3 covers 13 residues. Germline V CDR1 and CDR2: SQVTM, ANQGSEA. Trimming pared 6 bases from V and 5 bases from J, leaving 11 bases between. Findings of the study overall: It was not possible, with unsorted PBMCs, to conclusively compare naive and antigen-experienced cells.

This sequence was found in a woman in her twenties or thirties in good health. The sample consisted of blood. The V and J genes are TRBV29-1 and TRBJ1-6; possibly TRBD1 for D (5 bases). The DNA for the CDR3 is TGCAGCGTAAGGGAGGGGAATAATTCACCCCTCCACTTT. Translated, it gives CSVREGNNSPLHF. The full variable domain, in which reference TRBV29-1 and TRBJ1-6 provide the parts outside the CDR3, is SAVISQKPSRDICQRGTSLTIQCQVDSQVTMMFWYRQQPGQSLTLIATANQGSEATYESGFVIDKFPISRPNLTFSTLTVSNMSPEDSSIYLCSVREGNNSPLHFGNGTRLTVT.